This TCR beta chain came from a study of blood T cell repertoires in COVID-19. Study information: Some COVID-19 samples were acute and others convalescent; all came from the United States, Italy and Spain. T cells, B-cell-depleted T cells, or PBMCs supplied cDNA or gDNA.

How the authors handled the data: Reference gene primers were amplified, and this amplification served to estimate nucleated cell counts. Method: immunoSEQ multiplex PCR; TCRdb's copy keeps in-frame clones and lacks some. V and J calls and clone size are those listed in that table; D and trimming were worked out from the DNA. The sample records hundreds of thousands of clones, 75% to 90% being singletons. With V trimmed by 1 base and J by 4 bases, 9 bases remained unmatched. Germline CDR1 and CDR2: MGHRA and YSYEKL. The CDR3 extends over 16 amino acids. The specimen was peripheral blood. The chain links TRBV4-1 to TRBJ2-5, with 7 nucleotides matching TRBD1. The origin of this receptor is a middle-aged woman who had recovered from COVID-19. CDR3: CASSQVLGTVGETQYF. DNA of the CDR3: TGCGCCAGCAGCCAAGTCCTCGGGACAGTAGGAGAGACCCAGTACTTC.